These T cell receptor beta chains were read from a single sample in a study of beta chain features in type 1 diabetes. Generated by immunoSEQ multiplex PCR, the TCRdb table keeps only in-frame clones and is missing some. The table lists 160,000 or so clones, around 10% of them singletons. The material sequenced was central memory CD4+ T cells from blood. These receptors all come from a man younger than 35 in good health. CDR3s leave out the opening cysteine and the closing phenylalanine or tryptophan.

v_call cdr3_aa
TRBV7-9 ASSRASTDTQY
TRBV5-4 ASSLDSLANEQF
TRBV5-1 ASSLVGGETGYT
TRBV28 ASSLGQNYEQY
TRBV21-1 ASSKDGDNYRYGYT
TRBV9 ASSLAPRAEETQY
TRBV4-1 ASSQRLLGAVLGPSYQPQH
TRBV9 ASSVVAGQETQY
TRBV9 ASSSRGQGQYTGELF
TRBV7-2 ASSSRTGEETQY
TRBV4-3 ASRPTGGNEQY
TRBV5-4 ASSPSGGEGQTQY
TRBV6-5 ASKAGAGITDTQY
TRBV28 ASRMLEKLF
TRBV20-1 SASPAGELF
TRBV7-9 ASSFPGPGNTIY
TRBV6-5 ASRRSGGYGYT
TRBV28 ASSSGQNIQY
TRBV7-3 ASSPTPLGEQY
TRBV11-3 ASSLAQGRVEQF
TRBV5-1 ASSLLSRATNYGYT
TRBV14 ASSPTSVTQY
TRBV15 ATSRDNSRVRADEQY
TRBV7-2 ASSLGLTQY
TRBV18 ASSPLSTEAF
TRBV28 ASIPGGAYEQY
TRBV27 ASGTRGRKNGYT
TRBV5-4 ASTEARVSTDTQY
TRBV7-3 ASSLQGHEQY
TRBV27 ASSLGWGRVDGYT
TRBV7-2 ASRLNGQGPTYEQY
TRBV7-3 ASSLREAGVQY
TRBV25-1 ASSEWGGQPQH
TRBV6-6 ASSVAGYNEQF
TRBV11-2 ASSLDRAPDTQY
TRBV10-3 ASTIYNSPLH
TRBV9 ASSVAQGTGVTDTQY
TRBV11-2 ASSLGQGQETQY
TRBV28 ASTKGQGIGEQY
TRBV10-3 AISESTEETQY
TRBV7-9 ASSLGRTKEGEQF
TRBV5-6 ASSLPRQTQY
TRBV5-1 ASSSGETQY
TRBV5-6 ASINRGWNYEQY
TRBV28 ASSLSSGNTIY
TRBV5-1 ASSLGERGEQY
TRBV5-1 ASSPDRAQNIQY
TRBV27 ASRPASEQY
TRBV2 ASRSGLAGGDTQY
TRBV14 ASSQGGTLTNVLT
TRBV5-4 ASRLRPGLAGASSYNEQF
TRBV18 ASSPATDTQY
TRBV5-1 ASSLWGSTDTQY